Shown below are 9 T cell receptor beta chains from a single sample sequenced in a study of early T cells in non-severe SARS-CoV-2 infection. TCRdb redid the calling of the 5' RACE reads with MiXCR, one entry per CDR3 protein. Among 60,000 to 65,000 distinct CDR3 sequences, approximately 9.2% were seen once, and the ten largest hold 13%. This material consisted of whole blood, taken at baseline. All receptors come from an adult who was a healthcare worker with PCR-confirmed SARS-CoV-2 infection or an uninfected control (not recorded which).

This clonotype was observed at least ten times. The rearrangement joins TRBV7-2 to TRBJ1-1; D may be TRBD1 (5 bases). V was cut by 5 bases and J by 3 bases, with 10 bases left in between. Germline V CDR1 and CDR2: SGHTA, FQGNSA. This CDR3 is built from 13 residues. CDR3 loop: CASSPDRYTEAFF. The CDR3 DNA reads TGTGCCAGCAGCCCCGACAGATACACTGAAGCTTTCTTT.

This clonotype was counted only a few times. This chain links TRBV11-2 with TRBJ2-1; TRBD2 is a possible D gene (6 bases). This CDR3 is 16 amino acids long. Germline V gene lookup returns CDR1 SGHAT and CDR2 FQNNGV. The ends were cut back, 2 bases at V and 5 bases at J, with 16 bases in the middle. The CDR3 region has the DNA TGTGCCAGCAGCTTAATGGCGGGGCGGGCAAACAATGAGCAGTTCTTC. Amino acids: CASSLMAGRANNEQFF.

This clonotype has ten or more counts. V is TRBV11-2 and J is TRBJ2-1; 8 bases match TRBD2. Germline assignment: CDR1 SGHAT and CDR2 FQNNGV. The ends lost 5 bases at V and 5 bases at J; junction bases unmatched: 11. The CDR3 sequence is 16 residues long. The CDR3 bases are TGTGCCAGCAGCCCAGGGCAGCGGGGGAACCACAATGAGCAGTTCTTC. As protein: CASSPGQRGNHNEQFF.

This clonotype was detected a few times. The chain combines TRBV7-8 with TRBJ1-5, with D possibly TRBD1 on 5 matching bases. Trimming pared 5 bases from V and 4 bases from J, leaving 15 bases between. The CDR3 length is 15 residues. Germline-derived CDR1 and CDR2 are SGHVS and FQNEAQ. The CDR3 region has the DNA TGTGCCAGCAGCCCCAGGGTTATGGGGAATCAGCCCCAGCATTTT. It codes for CASSPRVMGNQPQHF.

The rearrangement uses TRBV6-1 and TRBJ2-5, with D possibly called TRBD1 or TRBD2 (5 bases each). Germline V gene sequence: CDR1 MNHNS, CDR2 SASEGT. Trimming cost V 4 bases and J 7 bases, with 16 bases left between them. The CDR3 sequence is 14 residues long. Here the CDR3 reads CASSGTGTQGTQYF. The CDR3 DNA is TGTGCCAGCAGTGGGACCGGGACCCAGGGGACCCAGTACTTC.

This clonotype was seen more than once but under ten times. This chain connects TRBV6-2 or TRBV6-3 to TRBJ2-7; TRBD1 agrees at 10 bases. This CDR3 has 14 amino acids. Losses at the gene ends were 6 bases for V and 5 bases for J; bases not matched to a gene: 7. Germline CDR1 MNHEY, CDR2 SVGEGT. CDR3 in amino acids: CASRRGQGRNEQYF. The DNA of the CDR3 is TGTGCCAGCAGGAGGGGACAGGGGCGGAACGAGCAGTACTTC.

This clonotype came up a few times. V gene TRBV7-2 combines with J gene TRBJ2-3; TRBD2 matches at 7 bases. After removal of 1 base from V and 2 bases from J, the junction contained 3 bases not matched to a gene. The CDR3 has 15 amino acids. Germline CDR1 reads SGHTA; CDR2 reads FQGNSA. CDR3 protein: CASSLVAGDTDTQYF. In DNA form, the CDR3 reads TGTGCCAGCAGCTTAGTGGCGGGGGACACAGATACGCAGTATTTT.

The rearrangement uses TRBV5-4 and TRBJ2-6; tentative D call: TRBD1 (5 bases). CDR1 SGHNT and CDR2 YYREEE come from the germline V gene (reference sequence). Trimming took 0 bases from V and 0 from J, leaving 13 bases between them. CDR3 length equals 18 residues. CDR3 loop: CASSLAGRDSSGANVLTF. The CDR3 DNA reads TGTGCCAGCAGCTTGGCCGGCAGGGATAGCTCTGGGGCCAACGTCCTGACTTTC.

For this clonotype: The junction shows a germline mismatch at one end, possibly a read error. For the CDR3, the DNA is TGTGCTAGCAGCCCCAGGGGGGGGAATGAAAAACTGTTTTTT. Protein sequence: CASSPRGGNEKLFF. The chain links TRBV7-7 to TRBJ1-4, with 7 bases matching TRBD1. Germline values: CDR1 SSHAT, CDR2 FNYEAQ (reference sequence). This CDR3 comprises 14 residues.